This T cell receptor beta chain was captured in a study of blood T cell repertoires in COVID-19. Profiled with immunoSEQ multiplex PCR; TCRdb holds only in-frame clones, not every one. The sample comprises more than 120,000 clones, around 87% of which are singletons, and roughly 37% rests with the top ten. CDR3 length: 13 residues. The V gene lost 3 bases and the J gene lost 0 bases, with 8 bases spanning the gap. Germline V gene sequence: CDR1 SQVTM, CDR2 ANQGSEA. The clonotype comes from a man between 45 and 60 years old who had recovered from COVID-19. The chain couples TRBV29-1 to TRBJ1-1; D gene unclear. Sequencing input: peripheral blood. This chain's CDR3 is CSVEGTVNTEAFF. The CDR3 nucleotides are TGCAGCGTTGAGGGCACGGTGAACACTGAAGCTTTCTTT.